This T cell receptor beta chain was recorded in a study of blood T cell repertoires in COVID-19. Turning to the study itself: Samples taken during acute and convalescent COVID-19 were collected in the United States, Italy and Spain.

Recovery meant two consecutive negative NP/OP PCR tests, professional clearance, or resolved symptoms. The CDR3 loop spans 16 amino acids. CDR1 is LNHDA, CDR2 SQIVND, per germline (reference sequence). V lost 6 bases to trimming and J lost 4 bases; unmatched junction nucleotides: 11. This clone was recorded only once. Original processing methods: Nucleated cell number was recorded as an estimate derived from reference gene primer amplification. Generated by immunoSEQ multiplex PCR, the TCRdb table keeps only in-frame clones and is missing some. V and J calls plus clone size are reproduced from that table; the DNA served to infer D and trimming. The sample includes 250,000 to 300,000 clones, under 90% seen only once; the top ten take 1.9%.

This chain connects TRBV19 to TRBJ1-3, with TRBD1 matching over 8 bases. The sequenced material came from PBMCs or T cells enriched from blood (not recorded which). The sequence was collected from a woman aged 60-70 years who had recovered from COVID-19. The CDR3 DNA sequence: TGTGCCAGTAGGCAACAGGGGGGTTTTTCGGGAAACACCATATATTTT. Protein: CASRQQGGFSGNTIYF.